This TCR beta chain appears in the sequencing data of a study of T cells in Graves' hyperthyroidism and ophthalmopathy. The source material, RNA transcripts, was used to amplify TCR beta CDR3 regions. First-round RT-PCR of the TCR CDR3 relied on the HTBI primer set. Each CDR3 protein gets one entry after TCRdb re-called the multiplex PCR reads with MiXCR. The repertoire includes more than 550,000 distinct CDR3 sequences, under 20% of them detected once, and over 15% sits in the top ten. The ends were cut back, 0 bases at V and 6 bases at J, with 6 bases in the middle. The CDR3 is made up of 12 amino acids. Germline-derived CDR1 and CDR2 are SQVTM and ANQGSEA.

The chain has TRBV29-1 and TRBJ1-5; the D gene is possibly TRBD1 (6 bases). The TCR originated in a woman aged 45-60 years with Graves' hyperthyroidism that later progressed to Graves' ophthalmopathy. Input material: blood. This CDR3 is CSVEEQGQPQHF. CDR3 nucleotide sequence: TGCAGCGTTGAAGAACAGGGTCAGCCCCAGCATTTT.